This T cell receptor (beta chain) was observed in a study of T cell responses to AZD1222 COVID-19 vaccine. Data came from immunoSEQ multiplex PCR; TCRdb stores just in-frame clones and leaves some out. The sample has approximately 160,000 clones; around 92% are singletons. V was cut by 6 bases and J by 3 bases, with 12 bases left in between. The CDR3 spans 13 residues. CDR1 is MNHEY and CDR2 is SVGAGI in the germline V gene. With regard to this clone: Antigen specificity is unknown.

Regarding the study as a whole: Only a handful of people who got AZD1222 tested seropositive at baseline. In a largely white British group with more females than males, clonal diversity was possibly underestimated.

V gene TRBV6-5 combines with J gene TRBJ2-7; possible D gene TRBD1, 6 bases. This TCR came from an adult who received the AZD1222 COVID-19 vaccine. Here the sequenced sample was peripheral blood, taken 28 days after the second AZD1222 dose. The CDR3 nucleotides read TGTGCCAGCAGACGACAGGCCGGCTACGAGCAGTACTTC. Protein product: CASRRQAGYEQYF.